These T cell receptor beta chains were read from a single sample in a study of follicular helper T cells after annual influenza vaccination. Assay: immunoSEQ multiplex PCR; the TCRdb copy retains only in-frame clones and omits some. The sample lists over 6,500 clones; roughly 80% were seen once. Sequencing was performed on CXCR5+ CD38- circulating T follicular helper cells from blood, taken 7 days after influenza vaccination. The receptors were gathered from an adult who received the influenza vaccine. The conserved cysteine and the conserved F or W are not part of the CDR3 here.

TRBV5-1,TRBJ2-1,ASSLGLPGVASYNEQF
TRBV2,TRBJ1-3,ASSEGGNTIY
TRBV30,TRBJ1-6,AWSVDTGYSPLH
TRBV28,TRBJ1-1,ASSLWDRGNTEAF
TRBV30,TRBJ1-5,AWSGVGRNQPQH
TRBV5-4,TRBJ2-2,ASSLARGARNTGELF
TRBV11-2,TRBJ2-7,ASSFLGGSYEQY
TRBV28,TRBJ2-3,ASSFGTSGGEGTQY
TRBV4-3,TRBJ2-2,ASSQDPPSGGPSSDTGELF
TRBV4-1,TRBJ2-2,ASSQDHQGGYLGTGELF
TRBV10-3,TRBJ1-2,AISDPVQGEIYGYT
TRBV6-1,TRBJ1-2,ASSEGLYGYT
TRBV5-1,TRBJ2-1,ASSRGGDRPNEQF
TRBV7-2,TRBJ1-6,ASSSRPKEGNSPLH
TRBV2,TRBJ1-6,ASTGGQGWNNSPLH
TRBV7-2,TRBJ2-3,ASSFFGTTDTQY
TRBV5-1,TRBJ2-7,ASSLHRDSYEQY
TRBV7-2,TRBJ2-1,ASRTTGTGSFNEQF
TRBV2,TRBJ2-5,ASTRTSQETQY
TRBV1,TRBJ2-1,TSSQENPLKAGVGNEQF
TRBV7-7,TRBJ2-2,ASSRLAGGMRELF
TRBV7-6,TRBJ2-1,ASSLSRTNNEQF
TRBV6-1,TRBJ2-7,ASSEGWWDSIFSYEQY
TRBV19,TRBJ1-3,ASSAEYSGNTIY
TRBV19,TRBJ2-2,ASSYRATLGELF
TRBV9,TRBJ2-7,ASSSGQGFDEQY